The rows below give T cell receptor beta chains drawn from one sample of a study of blood T cells in healthy people across ages. MiXCR, applied by TCRdb to the 5' RACE reads, yields one record per CDR3 protein. This sample has about 1,800,000 distinct CDR3 sequences; 28% occur once, and the top ten carry roughly 8%. The sequencing input was blood. The receptors originated from a woman aged 30 to 39 in good health. Each CDR3 is given with its conserved first and last residue. The D gene is left open where the match is weak.

j_call,d_call,v_call,cdr3_aa
TRBJ2-7,-,TRBV7-2,CASSSHGPASYEQYF
-,TRBD1,TRBV14,CASSRDRVRQETQYF
TRBJ2-7,-,TRBV29-1,CSVVGPRGEYEQYF
TRBJ2-5,TRBD1,TRBV7-9,CASSPLYGDSQETQYF
TRBJ2-3,TRBD2,TRBV15,CATSREGAGVTDTQYF
TRBJ2-5,TRBD2,TRBV14,CATLTGGSETQYF
TRBJ2-1,-,TRBV3-1,CASGGDYNEQFF
TRBJ2-5,-,TRBV23-1,CASSHPGKKKTQYF
TRBJ1-5,-,TRBV24-1,CATSGGNQPQHF
TRBJ2-5,TRBD1,TRBV29-1,CSVRTGGGETQYF
TRBJ1-5,-,TRBV4-3,CASSRSTDQPQHF
TRBJ1-2,-,TRBV7-1,CASSSQGRGTF
TRBJ2-7,-,TRBV6-5,CASSYVRSSYEQYF
TRBJ1-2,TRBD1,TRBV12-3/TRBV12-4,CASSLGGQGSGYTF
TRBJ2-3,-,TRBV14,CASSHYLTDTQYF
TRBJ1-4,TRBD1,TRBV19,CASSTGTAYEKLFF
TRBJ2-7,TRBD2,TRBV7-2,CASSRGTSAPQYF
TRBJ2-3,TRBD2,TRBV5-1,CASRPGVAGVTDTQYF
TRBJ2-1,-,TRBV7-3,CASSLIGEPGSEQFF
TRBJ2-7,TRBD1,TRBV20-1,CSAKDREPYEQYF
TRBJ2-7,-,TRBV6-5,CASSYSNIWLTKASYEQYF
TRBJ2-3,TRBD2,TRBV7-9,CASSSPSGSRTDTQYF
TRBJ2-7,-,TRBV10-3,CAISYRGGLEQYF
TRBJ1-2,-,TRBV9,CASSWKGVADGYTF
TRBJ2-5,-,TRBV10-3,CAISDWGRPETQYF
TRBJ2-4,TRBD1,TRBV4-1,CASSPGDREDIQYF
TRBJ2-1,-,TRBV20-1,CSAGLLALAGYNEQFF
TRBJ2-7,TRBD1,TRBV12-3/TRBV12-4,CASSPGTGAHYEQYF
TRBJ1-2,TRBD1,TRBV5-5,CASRPRQGYYGYTF
TRBJ2-5,-,TRBV7-2,CASSQRTSETQYF
TRBJ2-7,TRBD2,TRBV7-9,CASSLVGLAGGEQYF
TRBJ2-5,TRBD1,TRBV15,CATSRGGQGQTQYF
TRBJ2-3,-,TRBV6-2/TRBV6-3,CASKGAGDTQYF
TRBJ1-1,-,TRBV4-1,CASSPRVGAQAFF
TRBJ1-2,-,TRBV25-1,CAGSEGAGNGYGYTF
TRBJ2-1,-,TRBV28,CASSLGGGPGRNEQFF
TRBJ2-5,TRBD2,TRBV2,CASSQTSGPQYF
TRBJ2-5,TRBD2,TRBV29-1,CSVELAEETQYF
TRBJ2-1,TRBD2,TRBV2,CASSPGLTENEQFF
TRBJ2-5,TRBD2,TRBV7-2,CASSLFSGSQETQYF
TRBJ2-5,TRBD2,TRBV20-1,CSVRDRGGGSQETQYF
TRBJ1-3,-,TRBV4-1,CASSLTGASGNTIYF
TRBJ2-5,TRBD2,TRBV12-3/TRBV12-4,CASSLSWEGPETQYF
TRBJ2-3,TRBD2,TRBV6-4,CASSDSSGGAGTDTQYF